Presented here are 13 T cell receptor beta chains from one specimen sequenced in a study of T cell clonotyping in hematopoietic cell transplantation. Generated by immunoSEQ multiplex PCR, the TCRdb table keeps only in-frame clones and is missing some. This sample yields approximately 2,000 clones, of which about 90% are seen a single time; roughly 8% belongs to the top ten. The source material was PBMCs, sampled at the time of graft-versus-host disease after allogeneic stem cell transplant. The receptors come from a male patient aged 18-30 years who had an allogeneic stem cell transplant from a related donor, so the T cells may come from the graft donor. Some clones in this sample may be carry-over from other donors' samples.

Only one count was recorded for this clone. This CDR3 reads CASTHLDSNYGYTF. The CDR3 DNA reads TGTGCCAGCACCCACCTCGACAGTAACTATGGCTACACCTTC. V and J are TRBV2 and TRBJ1-2; tentative D call: TRBD1 (5 bases). CDR3 length: 14 amino acids. CDR1 is SNHLY and CDR2 is FYNNEI in the germline V gene. Between the trimmed V and J ends, which lost 7 bases and 1 base, there was a span of 13 bases.

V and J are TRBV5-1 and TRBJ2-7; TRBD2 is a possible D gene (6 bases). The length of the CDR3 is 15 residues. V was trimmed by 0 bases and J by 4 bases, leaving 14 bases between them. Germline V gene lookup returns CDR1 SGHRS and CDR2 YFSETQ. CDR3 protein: CASSLGWDFGYEQYF. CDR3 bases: TGCGCCAGCAGCTTGGGGTGGGACTTCGGGTACGAGCAGTACTTC.

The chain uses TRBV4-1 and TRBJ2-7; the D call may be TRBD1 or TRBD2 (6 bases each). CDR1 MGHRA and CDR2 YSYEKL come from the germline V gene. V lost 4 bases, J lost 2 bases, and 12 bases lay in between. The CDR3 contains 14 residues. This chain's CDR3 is CASSRLGGPYEQYF. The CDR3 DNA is TGCGCCAGCAGCCGGCTCGGGGGCCCCTACGAGCAGTACTTC.

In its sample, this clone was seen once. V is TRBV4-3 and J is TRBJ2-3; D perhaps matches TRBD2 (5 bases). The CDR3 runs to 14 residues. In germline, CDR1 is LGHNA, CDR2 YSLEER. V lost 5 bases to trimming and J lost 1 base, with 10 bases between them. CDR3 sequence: CASSWAAGTDTQYF. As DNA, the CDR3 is TGCGCCAGCAGCTGGGCAGCGGGCACAGATACGCAGTATTTT.

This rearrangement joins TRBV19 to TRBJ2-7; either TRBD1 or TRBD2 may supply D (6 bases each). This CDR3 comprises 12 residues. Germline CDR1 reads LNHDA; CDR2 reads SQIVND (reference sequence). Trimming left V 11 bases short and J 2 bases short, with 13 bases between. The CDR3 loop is CAGGQETYEQYV. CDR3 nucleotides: TGTGCCGGGGGGCAGGAGACCTACGAGCAGTACGTC.

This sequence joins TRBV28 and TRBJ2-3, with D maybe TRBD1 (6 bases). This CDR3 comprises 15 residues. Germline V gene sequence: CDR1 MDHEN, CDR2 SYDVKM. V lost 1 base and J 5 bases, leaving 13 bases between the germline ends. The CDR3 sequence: CASSLSFRGGDTQYF. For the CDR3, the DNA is TGTGCCAGCAGTTTATCGTTCAGGGGTGGAGATACGCAGTATTTT.

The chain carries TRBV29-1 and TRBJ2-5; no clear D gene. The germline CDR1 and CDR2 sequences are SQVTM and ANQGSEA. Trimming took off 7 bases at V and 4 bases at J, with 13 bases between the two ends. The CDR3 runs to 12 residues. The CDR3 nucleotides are TGCAGCGCTTCCAGGTTGGGAGAGACCCAGTACTTC. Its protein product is CSASRLGETQYF.

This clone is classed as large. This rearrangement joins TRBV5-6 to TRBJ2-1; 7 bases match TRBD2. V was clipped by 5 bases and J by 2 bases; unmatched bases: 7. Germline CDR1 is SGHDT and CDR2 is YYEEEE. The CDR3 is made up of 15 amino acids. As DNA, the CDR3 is TGTGCCAGCAGTTTCGGGACTACCCCCTACAATGAGCAGTTCTTC. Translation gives CASSFGTTPYNEQFF.

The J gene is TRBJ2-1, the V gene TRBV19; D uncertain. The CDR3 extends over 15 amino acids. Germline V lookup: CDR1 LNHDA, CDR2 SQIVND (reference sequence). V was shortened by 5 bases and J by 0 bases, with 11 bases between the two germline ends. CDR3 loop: CASSVVVGSYNEQFF. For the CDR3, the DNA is TGTGCCAGTAGTGTTGTTGTAGGCTCCTACAATGAGCAGTTCTTC. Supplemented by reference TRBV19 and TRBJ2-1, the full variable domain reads DGGITQSPKYLFRKEGQNVTLSCEQNLNHDAMYWYRQDPGQGLRLIYYSQIVNDFQKGDIAEGYSVSREKKESFPLTVTSAQKNPTAFYLCASSVVVGSYNEQFFGPGTRLTVL.

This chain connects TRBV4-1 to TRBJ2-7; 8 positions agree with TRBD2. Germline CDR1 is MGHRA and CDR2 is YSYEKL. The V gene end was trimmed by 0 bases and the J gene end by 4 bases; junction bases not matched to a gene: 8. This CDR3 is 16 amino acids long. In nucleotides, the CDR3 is TGCGCCAGCAGCCAAGATACGGGGGCTAGCGGGTACGAGCAGTACGTC. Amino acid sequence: CASSQDTGASGYEQYV.

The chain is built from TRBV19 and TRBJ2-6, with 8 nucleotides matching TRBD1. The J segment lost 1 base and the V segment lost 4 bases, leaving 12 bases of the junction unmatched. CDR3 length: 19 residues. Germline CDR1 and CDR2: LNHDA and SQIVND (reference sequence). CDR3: CASSRLSGTGVSGANVLTF. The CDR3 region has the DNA TGTGCCAGTAGTAGGCTTTCCGGGACAGGCGTTTCTGGGGCCAACGTCCTGACTTTC. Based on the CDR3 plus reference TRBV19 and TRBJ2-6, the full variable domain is DGGITQSPKYLFRKEGQNVTLSCEQNLNHDAMYWYRQDPGQGLRLIYYSQIVNDFQKGDIAEGYSVSREKKESFPLTVTSAQKNPTAFYLCASSRLSGTGVSGANVLTFGAGSRLTVL.

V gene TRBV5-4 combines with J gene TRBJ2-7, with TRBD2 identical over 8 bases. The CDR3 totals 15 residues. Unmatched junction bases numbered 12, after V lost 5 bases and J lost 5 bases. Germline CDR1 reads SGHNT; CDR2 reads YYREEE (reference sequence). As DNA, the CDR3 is TGTGCCAGCAGAGTTTTTCGGGGGGGTCCCCACGAGCAGTACTTC. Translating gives CASRVFRGGPHEQYF. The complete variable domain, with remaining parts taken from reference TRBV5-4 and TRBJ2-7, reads ETGVTQSPTHLIKTRGQQVTLRCSSQSGHNTVSWYQQALGQGPQFIFQYYREEENGRGNFPPRFSGLQFPNYSSELNVNALELDDSALYLCASRVFRGGPHEQYFGPGTRLTVT.

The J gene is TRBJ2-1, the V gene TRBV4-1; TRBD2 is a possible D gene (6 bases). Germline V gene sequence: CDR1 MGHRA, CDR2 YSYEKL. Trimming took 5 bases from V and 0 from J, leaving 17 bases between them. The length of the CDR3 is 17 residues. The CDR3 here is CASSSPPLALSYNEQFF. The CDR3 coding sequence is TGCGCCAGCAGCTCCCCCCCCCTAGCGCTCTCCTACAATGAGCAGTTCTTC.